Listed below are T cell receptor beta chains from one sample, sequenced in a study of cytomegalovirus exposure and HLA in healthy donors. Sequenced by immunoSEQ multiplex PCR; TCRdb stores in-frame clones only, minus some. In the table there are 100,000 to 150,000 clones, 70% to 80% of which are singletons. Input material: PBMCs. These receptors came from a female donor in good health and CMV-seronegative. The CDR3 runs from the conserved cysteine through the conserved F or W. The D gene is left open where the match is weak. The size of a clone is reported for some rows only, either as once, few or many, or as a class for expanded clones.

J: TRBJ2-7
V: TRBV5-1
D: TRBD2
size: NA
DNA: TGCGCCAGCAGCCCTAGCGGGAACAACGAGCAGTACTTC
CDR3: CASSPSGNNEQYF

J: TRBJ2-3
V: TRBV27
D: TRBD2
size: NA
DNA: TGTGCCAGCAATATACTAGCGGGAGGGCCAGCAGATACGCAGTATTTT
CDR3: CASNILAGGPADTQYF

J: TRBJ1-4
V: TRBV27
D: NA
size: NA
DNA: TGTGCCAGCAGTTTCACGCCTCCACAGGGATATACAACTAATGAAAAACTGTTTTTT
CDR3: CASSFTPPQGYTTNEKLFF

J: TRBJ2-4
V: TRBV5-1
D: NA
size: few
DNA: TGCGCCAGCAGCTTGAATGCAGGTCAGGGCAACATTCAGTACTTC
CDR3: CASSLNAGQGNIQYF

J: TRBJ2-7
V: TRBV13
D: TRBD1
size: NA
DNA: TGTGCCAGCAGCAGCGGACAGGACCCCTACGAGCAGTACTTC
CDR3: CASSSGQDPYEQYF

J: TRBJ2-7
V: TRBV27
D: TRBD1
size: NA
DNA: TGTGCCAGCAGTAGACAGGGTACCTCCTACGAGCAGTACTTC
CDR3: CASSRQGTSYEQYF

J: TRBJ2-7
V: TRBV6-4
D: TRBD2
size: NA
DNA: TGTGCCAGCTCCTCAGAGGGGACTAGCGGGAGAAGCGAGCAGTACTTC
CDR3: CASSSEGTSGRSEQYF

J: TRBJ1-1
V: TRBV9
D: NA
size: few
DNA: TGTGCCAGCAGCGTAGCCCTCTTGGAGGGTGCCACTGAAGCTTTCTTT
CDR3: CASSVALLEGATEAFF

J: TRBJ2-2
V: TRBV19
D: NA
size: NA
DNA: TGTGCCAGTAGTATAGTACCGGGCGGGGAGCTGTTTTTT
CDR3: CASSIVPGGELFF

J: TRBJ1-3
V: TRBV18
D: NA
size: NA
DNA: TGTGCCAGCTCACCTAACAGGGTAGCTGGAAACACCATATATTTT
CDR3: CASSPNRVAGNTIYF

J: TRBJ1-2
V: TRBV5-1
D: NA
size: NA
DNA: TGCGCCAGCAGCTTACAGGGAAACTATGGCTACACCTTC
CDR3: CASSLQGNYGYTF

J: TRBJ1-1
V: TRBV6-5
D: NA
size: NA
DNA: TGTGCCAGCCAACAGGGCCTGGGGACTGAAGCTTTCTTT
CDR3: CASQQGLGTEAFF

J: TRBJ2-3
V: TRBV25-1
D: NA
size: NA
DNA: TGTGCCAGCAGTGAGGCATTCACAGATACGCAGTATTTT
CDR3: CASSEAFTDTQYF

J: TRBJ1-5
V: TRBV11-2
D: NA
size: NA
DNA: TGTGCCAGCAGCTTGTCGTTAGATCAGCCCCAGCATTTT
CDR3: CASSLSLDQPQHF

J: TRBJ2-5
V: TRBV27
D: TRBD2
size: few
DNA: TGTGCCAGCAGTTTTAGGGCGACTAGCGGATTTCAAGAGACCCAGTACTTC
CDR3: CASSFRATSGFQETQYF

J: TRBJ1-5
V: TRBV30
D: NA
size: NA
DNA: TGTGCCTGGAATCCCGGTTTCAATCAGCCCCAGCATTTT
CDR3: CAWNPGFNQPQHF

J: TRBJ2-7
V: TRBV30
D: TRBD2
size: NA
DNA: TGTGCCTGGAATGCGGGGGGGGTTTCCTCCGAGCAGTACTTC
CDR3: CAWNAGGVSSEQYF

J: TRBJ1-1
V: TRBV7-9
D: TRBD1
size: few
DNA: TGTTCCAGCAGCTTAGGGGGGACAGGGGAAGCCACTGAAGCTTTCTTT
CDR3: CSSSLGGTGEATEAFF

J: TRBJ1-1
V: TRBV7-2
D: NA
size: once
DNA: TGTGCCAGCAGCTTGGGGACTGGGAACACTGAAGCTTTCTTT
CDR3: CASSLGTGNTEAFF

J: TRBJ1-2
V: TRBV19
D: NA
size: few
DNA: TGTGCCAGTAGTATACCCAGGGGCGATAACTATGGCTACACCTTC
CDR3: CASSIPRGDNYGYTF

J: TRBJ1-2
V: TRBV6-5
D: NA
size: NA
DNA: TGTGCCAGCAGTTACCTCAGGGACTATGGCTACACCTTC
CDR3: CASSYLRDYGYTF

J: TRBJ2-5
V: TRBV6-6
D: NA
size: NA
DNA: TGTGCCAGCAGTTTGGGGATAGGGGGTTACCAAGAGACCCAGTACTTC
CDR3: CASSLGIGGYQETQYF

J: TRBJ1-5
V: TRBV18
D: TRBD1
size: NA
DNA: TGTGCCAGCTCACCAGAGGACAGGTATCAGCCCCAGCATTTT
CDR3: CASSPEDRYQPQHF

J: TRBJ1-2
V: TRBV28
D: TRBD1
size: NA
DNA: TGTGCCAGCAGTTTGGCTGGACAGGGGAACTATGGCTACACCTTC
CDR3: CASSLAGQGNYGYTF

J: TRBJ2-7
V: TRBV9
D: NA
size: NA
DNA: TGTGCCAGCAGCGTCGGAGGGTCCTACGAGCAGTACTTC
CDR3: CASSVGGSYEQYF

J: TRBJ2-7
V: TRBV7-9
D: NA
size: NA
DNA: TGTGCCAGCAGCTTAGTTGGAACAGACCACGAGCAGTACTTC
CDR3: CASSLVGTDHEQYF

J: TRBJ2-7
V: TRBV7-3
D: NA
size: NA
DNA: TGTGCCAGCAGCTTAGGGCCAGAAGCCTACGAGCAGTACTTC
CDR3: CASSLGPEAYEQYF

J: TRBJ2-3
V: TRBV9
D: TRBD2
size: few
DNA: TGTGCCAGCAGCGTAGCTAGCGGGGGAAGCACAGATACGCAGTATTTT
CDR3: CASSVASGGSTDTQYF

J: TRBJ1-1
V: TRBV6-1
D: NA
size: NA
DNA: TGTGCCAGCAGTTCCTACCATAGGGGCACTGAAGCTTTCTTT
CDR3: CASSSYHRGTEAFF

J: TRBJ2-1
V: TRBV4-1
D: TRBD1
size: NA
DNA: TGCGCCAGCAGCCAAGACTCGGGACAGGGTTTCAATGAGCAGTTCTTC
CDR3: CASSQDSGQGFNEQFF

J: TRBJ2-2
V: TRBV5-4
D: NA
size: NA
DNA: TGTGCCAGCAGCTTGGTGGCTGGGGCGGGGAGCGGGGAGCTGTTTTTT
CDR3: CASSLVAGAGSGELFF

J: TRBJ1-5
V: TRBV7-8
D: NA
size: NA
DNA: TGTGCCAGCAGCTTAGAATCATTTTATCAGCCCCAGCATTTT
CDR3: CASSLESFYQPQHF

J: TRBJ2-5
V: TRBV28
D: NA
size: NA
DNA: TGTGCCAGCAGTTTATTAGCGGAGACCCAGTACTTC
CDR3: CASSLLAETQYF

J: TRBJ2-7
V: TRBV6-5
D: NA
size: NA
DNA: TGTGCCAGCAGTTACTCACGTAGCTACGAGCAGTACTTC
CDR3: CASSYSRSYEQYF

J: TRBJ1-1
V: TRBV19
D: NA
size: once
DNA: TGTGCCAGTAGTAGGACAGATGAAGCTTTCTTT
CDR3: CASSRTDEAFF

J: TRBJ2-3
V: TRBV2
D: NA
size: NA
DNA: TGTGCCAGCAGTGGGGGGCCTGGTGGGGCAGATACGCAGTATTTT
CDR3: CASSGGPGGADTQYF

J: TRBJ1-1
V: TRBV4-1
D: NA
size: NA
DNA: TGCGCCAGCCGCGAGGAGGGAACTGAAGCTTTCTTT
CDR3: CASREEGTEAFF

J: TRBJ2-7
V: TRBV28
D: NA
size: NA
DNA: TGTGCCAGCAGTTTACGAGGTCACGGGTACTTC
CDR3: CASSLRGHGYF

J: TRBJ1-2
V: TRBV2
D: NA
size: NA
DNA: TGTGCCAGCAGTGACAGGGGCGTCTATGGCTACACCTTC
CDR3: CASSDRGVYGYTF